The next 10 T cell receptor beta chains were all read from a single sample in a study of T cells after yellow fever vaccination. TCRdb analysed the 5' RACE reads with MiXCR anew, one entry per CDR3 protein. The table lists about 360,000 distinct CDR3 sequences, 6% to 8% of them singletons. Sequencing used PBMCs, obtained 5 days after the yellow fever booster vaccination. Receptors originate from a man aged 25-45 years who received the YFV17D yellow fever vaccine.

This clonotype turned up a few times. The J gene is TRBJ1-1, the V gene TRBV5-1; D gene uncertain. Trimming took off 0 bases at V and 2 bases at J, with 8 bases between the two ends. CDR1 SGHRS and CDR2 YFSETQ come from the germline V gene. The CDR3 has 14 amino acids. The CDR3 is CASSLEGPNTEAFF. As DNA, the CDR3 is TGCGCCAGCAGCTTGGAAGGGCCTAACACTGAAGCTTTCTTT.

The chain combines TRBV11-2 with TRBJ2-1; D is undetermined. Looked up from germline, CDR1 is SGHAT and CDR2 is FQNNGV. The CDR3 has 13 amino acids. V lost 4 bases and J 6 bases, leaving 10 bases between the germline ends. The CDR3: CASSSSLANEQFF. Written as DNA, the CDR3 is TGTGCCAGCAGCTCATCATTGGCCAATGAGCAGTTCTTC. Full variable domain (remainder filled in from reference TRBV11-2 and TRBJ2-1): EAGVAQSPRYKIIEKRQSVAFWCNPISGHATLYWYQQILGQGPKLLIQFQNNGVVDDSQLPKDRFSAERLKGVDSTLKIQPAKLEDSAVYLCASSSSLANEQFFGPGTRLTVL.

CDR3 amino acids: CASSIRESTEAFF. CDR3 coding DNA: TGTGCCAGTAGTATCAGGGAGAGCACTGAAGCTTTCTTT. The genes are TRBV19 and TRBJ1-1; weak D call: TRBD1 (5 bases). Trimming removed 3 bases from V and 4 bases from J, with 9 bases in between. CDR1 and CDR2 (germline): LNHDA, SQIVND (reference sequence). The CDR3 runs to 13 residues.

This clonotype occurred a few times. This chain links TRBV7-2 with TRBJ2-5, with TRBD2 matching 7 bases. Per germline, CDR1 SGHTA and CDR2 FQGNSA. CDR3 length: 19 amino acids. J gave up 4 bases and V 0 bases, and 17 bases lay outside the gene matches. Written as DNA, the CDR3 is TGTGCCAGCAGCTTAGCGCACGGACTAGTTCTCCCCTCGACAGAGACCCAGTACTTC. It codes for CASSLAHGLVLPSTETQYF.

In this sample, this clonotype turned up a few times. As DNA, the CDR3 is TGCAGCGTGGTACGGGGGAGGGCCTCGTCTGAGCAGTTCTTC. Protein sequence: CSVVRGRASSEQFF. The chain employs TRBV29-1 and TRBJ2-1; 7 bases agree with TRBD2. CDR1 and CDR2 from the germline V gene are SQVTM and ANQGSEA. The V and J ends lost 6 bases and 9 bases, in that order; junction bases with no gene match: 14. The CDR3 extends over 14 amino acids.

The chain recombines TRBV5-5 with TRBJ2-5; D possibly corresponds to TRBD1 (7 bases). Germline V lookup: CDR1 SGHKS, CDR2 YYEKEE (reference sequence). This CDR3 has 17 residues. Trimming removed 2 bases at V and 7 bases at J, with 24 bases between. CDR3 region: CASSFSAGGTDLRTQYF. Here the CDR3 DNA reads TGTGCCAGCAGCTTCTCAGCCGGAGGGACAGACCTCAGGACCCAGTACTTC.

This clonotype was found a few times. The chain employs TRBV3-1 and TRBJ2-1; D not certain. Deletions cut 5 bases from V and 13 bases from J, with 15 bases between. There are 12 residues in the CDR3. The germline V gene has CDR1 LGHDT and CDR2 YNNKEL (reference sequence). The CDR3 region is CASSEVGNSQFF. CDR3 bases: TGTGCCAGCAGCGAGGTCGGCAATTCCCAGTTCTTC.

This clonotype has at least ten counts. The CDR3 nucleotides read TGTGCCAGCAGCTTAAAAAGCGGGACGACCTACGAGCAGTACTTC. Translation: CASSLKSGTTYEQYF. The chain links TRBV7-2 to TRBJ2-7; 7 positions match TRBD2. This CDR3 is 15 amino acids long. V lost 2 bases to trimming and J lost 2 bases; unmatched junction nucleotides: 6. Germline CDR1 and CDR2: SGHTA and FQGNSA. Full variable domain (remainder filled in from reference TRBV7-2 and TRBJ2-7): GAGVSQSPSNKVTEKGKDVELRCDPISGHTALYWYRQSLGQGLEFLIYFQGNSAPDKSGLPSDRFSAERTGGSVSTLTIQRTQQEDSAVYLCASSLKSGTTYEQYFGPGTRLTVT.

This clonotype has only a few counts. The chain carries TRBV20-1 and TRBJ1-6; TRBD1 agrees at 11 bases. Germline V lookup: CDR1 DFQATT, CDR2 SNEGSKA (reference sequence). This CDR3 comprises 14 residues. The junction had 4 bases not matched to a gene; V was cut back by 2 bases and J by 10 bases. The CDR3 nucleotides read TGCAGTGCTAGACCTAGGACAGGGGGCTCACCCCTCCACTTT. It translates to CSARPRTGGSPLHF.

This clonotype has a count of ten or more. The chain employs TRBV29-1 and TRBJ2-3, with D unclear. Germline CDR1 SQVTM, CDR2 ANQGSEA. Trimming shortened V by 4 bases and J by 3 bases, and 8 bases separated the two germline ends. The CDR3 spans 12 residues. The CDR3 DNA follows: TGCAGCGTTGCCTTGGGGACAGATACGCAGTATTTT. This translates into CSVALGTDTQYF.